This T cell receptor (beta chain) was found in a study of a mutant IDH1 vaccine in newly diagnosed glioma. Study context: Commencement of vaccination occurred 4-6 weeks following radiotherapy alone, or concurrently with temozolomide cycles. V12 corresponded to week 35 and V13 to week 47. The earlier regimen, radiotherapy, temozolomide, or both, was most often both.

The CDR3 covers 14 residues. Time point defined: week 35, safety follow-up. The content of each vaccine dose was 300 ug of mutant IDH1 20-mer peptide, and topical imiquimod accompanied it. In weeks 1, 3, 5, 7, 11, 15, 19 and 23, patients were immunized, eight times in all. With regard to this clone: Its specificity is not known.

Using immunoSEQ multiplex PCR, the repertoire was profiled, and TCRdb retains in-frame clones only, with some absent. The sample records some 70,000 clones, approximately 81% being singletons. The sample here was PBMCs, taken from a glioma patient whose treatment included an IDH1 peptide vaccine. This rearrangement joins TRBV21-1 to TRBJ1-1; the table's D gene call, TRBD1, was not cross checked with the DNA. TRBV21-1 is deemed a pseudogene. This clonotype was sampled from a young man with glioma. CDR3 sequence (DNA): TGTGCCAGCAGCACCTACAGGGTGAACACTGAAGCTTTCTTT. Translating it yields CASSTYRVNTEAFF.